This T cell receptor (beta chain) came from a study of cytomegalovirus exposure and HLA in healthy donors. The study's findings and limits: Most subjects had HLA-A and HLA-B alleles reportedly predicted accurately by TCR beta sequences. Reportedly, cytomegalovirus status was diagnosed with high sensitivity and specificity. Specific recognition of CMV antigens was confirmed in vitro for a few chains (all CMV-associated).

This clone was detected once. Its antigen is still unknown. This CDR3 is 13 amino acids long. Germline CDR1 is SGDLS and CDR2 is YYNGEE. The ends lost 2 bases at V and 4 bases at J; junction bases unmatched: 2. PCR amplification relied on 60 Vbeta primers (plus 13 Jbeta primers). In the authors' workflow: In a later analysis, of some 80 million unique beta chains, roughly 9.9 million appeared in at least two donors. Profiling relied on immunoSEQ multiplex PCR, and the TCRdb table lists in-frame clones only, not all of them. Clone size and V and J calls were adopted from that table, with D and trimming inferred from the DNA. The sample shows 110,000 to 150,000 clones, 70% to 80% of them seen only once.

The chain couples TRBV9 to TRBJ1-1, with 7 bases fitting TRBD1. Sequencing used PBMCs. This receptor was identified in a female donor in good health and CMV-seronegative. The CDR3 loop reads CASSVNRGTEAFF. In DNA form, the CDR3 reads TGTGCCAGCAGCGTTAACAGGGGCACTGAAGCTTTCTTT.